The rows below give T cell receptor beta chains drawn from one sample of a study of blood T cell repertoires in COVID-19. Repertoires were generated with immunoSEQ multiplex PCR, while TCRdb's copy carries only in-frame clones and drops some. Counted here are about 260,000 clones, around 92% occurring once; the ten biggest clones make up under 3%. The sequencing input was peripheral blood. The receptors shown here come from a young adult with COVID-19, enrolled during active disease. Both conserved end residues are part of each CDR3. Each record gives: CDR3 protein, CDR3 DNA, clone size, J gene, V gene, D gene. The D gene is left open where the match is weak. Only some rows state a clone size, as once, few, many or a class for expanded clones.

cdr3_aa: CASSIGGAGSDVRKLFF
cdr3_nt: TGTGCCAGTAGTATTGGAGGTGCGGGGTCTGACGTCCGGAAACTGTTTTTT
clone_size: NA
j_call: TRBJ1-4
v_call: TRBV19
d_call: NA

cdr3_aa: CSVEALRGDYGYTF
cdr3_nt: TGCAGCGTGGAAGCCTTAAGGGGCGACTATGGCTACACCTTC
clone_size: NA
j_call: TRBJ1-2
v_call: TRBV29-1
d_call: NA

cdr3_aa: CASSVVPLTGGIHPTNTGELFF
cdr3_nt: TGTGCCAGCAGCGTAGTGCCCCTTACAGGGGGCATACATCCTACGAACACCGGGGAGCTGTTTTTT
clone_size: NA
j_call: TRBJ2-2
v_call: TRBV9
d_call: TRBD1

cdr3_aa: CASSPIAVIAPDTQYF
cdr3_nt: TGCGCCAGCAGCCCCATAGCGGTTATCGCCCCAGATACGCAGTATTTT
clone_size: NA
j_call: TRBJ2-3
v_call: TRBV4-1
d_call: NA

cdr3_aa: CASSQDLDFYYGYTF
cdr3_nt: TGCGCCAGCAGCCAAGATCTCGACTTTTACTATGGCTACACCTTC
clone_size: once
j_call: TRBJ1-2
v_call: TRBV4-3
d_call: NA

cdr3_aa: CASTTTESGPQHF
cdr3_nt: TGTGCCAGCACCACCACCGAGTCGGGGCCCCAGCATTTT
clone_size: NA
j_call: TRBJ1-5
v_call: TRBV5-8
d_call: NA

cdr3_aa: CASSQEGGRSYNEQFF
cdr3_nt: TGCGCCAGCAGCCAAGAAGGCGGGAGGTCCTACAATGAGCAGTTCTTC
clone_size: NA
j_call: TRBJ2-1
v_call: TRBV4-1
d_call: TRBD2

cdr3_aa: CATSDSERPISGDEQFF
cdr3_nt: TGTGCCACCAGTGACTCAGAGCGGCCGATCTCGGGCGATGAGCAGTTCTTC
clone_size: NA
j_call: TRBJ2-1
v_call: TRBV24-1
d_call: NA

cdr3_aa: CASLTGLGYEQYF
cdr3_nt: TGTGCCAGCCTGACAGGGTTGGGCTACGAGCAGTACTTC
clone_size: NA
j_call: TRBJ2-7
v_call: TRBV5-5
d_call: TRBD1

cdr3_aa: CSVAPGTSYNEQFF
cdr3_nt: TGCAGCGTTGCCCCCGGGACTTCCTACAATGAGCAGTTCTTC
clone_size: NA
j_call: TRBJ2-1
v_call: TRBV29-1
d_call: NA

cdr3_aa: CASSTGGSKNIQYF
cdr3_nt: TGCGCCAGCAGCACCGGAGGGTCCAAAAACATTCAGTACTTC
clone_size: few
j_call: TRBJ2-4
v_call: TRBV5-1
d_call: NA

cdr3_aa: CASSQELRTSGRYEQYF
cdr3_nt: TGCGCCAGCAGCCAAGAACTTCGGACTAGCGGGAGGTACGAGCAGTACTTC
clone_size: NA
j_call: TRBJ2-7
v_call: TRBV4-1
d_call: TRBD2

cdr3_aa: CASTMTGENEKLFF
cdr3_nt: TGTGCCAGCACCATGACAGGGGAAAATGAAAAACTGTTTTTT
clone_size: medium-sized
j_call: TRBJ1-4
v_call: TRBV3-1/TRBV3-2
d_call: TRBD1

cdr3_aa: CASSEEAGGEADTQYF
cdr3_nt: TGTGCCAGCAGTGAAGAAGCGGGAGGGGAAGCAGATACGCAGTATTTT
clone_size: NA
j_call: TRBJ2-3
v_call: TRBV2
d_call: TRBD2

cdr3_aa: CASSSREVNTEAFF
cdr3_nt: TGTGCCAGCAGTTCCAGGGAGGTGAACACTGAAGCTTTCTTT
clone_size: NA
j_call: TRBJ1-1
v_call: TRBV6-5
d_call: NA

cdr3_aa: CASSAATGSPEQYF
cdr3_nt: TGTGCCAGCAGCGCAGCCACAGGGTCACCCGAGCAGTACTTC
clone_size: NA
j_call: TRBJ2-7
v_call: TRBV9
d_call: NA

cdr3_aa: CASSPGGDEQFF
cdr3_nt: TGTGCCAGCAGCCCCGGAGGGGATGAGCAGTTCTTC
clone_size: NA
j_call: TRBJ2-1
v_call: TRBV11-3
d_call: NA

cdr3_aa: CASSSTSGRNNEQFF
cdr3_nt: TGTGCCAGCAGCTCAACTAGCGGGAGAAACAATGAGCAGTTCTTC
clone_size: NA
j_call: TRBJ2-1
v_call: TRBV7-9
d_call: TRBD2

cdr3_aa: CASSILNNQPQHF
cdr3_nt: TGTGCCAGTAGTATACTTAACAATCAGCCCCAGCATTTT
clone_size: NA
j_call: TRBJ1-5
v_call: TRBV19
d_call: NA

cdr3_aa: CASSLARLTGTTEEQYF
cdr3_nt: TGTGCCAGCAGCTTAGCGAGACTGACAGGGACCACCGAGGAGCAGTACTTC
clone_size: NA
j_call: TRBJ2-7
v_call: TRBV7-9
d_call: TRBD1

cdr3_aa: CASSLGGRSYNEQFF
cdr3_nt: TGTGCCAGCAGCTTGGGGGGTAGATCCTACAATGAGCAGTTCTTC
clone_size: NA
j_call: TRBJ2-1
v_call: TRBV11-3
d_call: NA

cdr3_aa: CASSPTNTGELFF
cdr3_nt: TGTGCCAGCAGTCCGACTAACACCGGGGAGCTGTTTTTT
clone_size: NA
j_call: TRBJ2-2
v_call: TRBV27
d_call: NA

cdr3_aa: CAISESGQGTIQYF
cdr3_nt: TGTGCCATCAGTGAGTCGGGACAGGGGACCATTCAGTACTTC
clone_size: NA
j_call: TRBJ2-4
v_call: TRBV10-3
d_call: TRBD1

cdr3_aa: CASSQSREAFF
cdr3_nt: TGTGCCAGCAGCCAATCACGGGAAGCTTTCTTT
clone_size: NA
j_call: TRBJ1-1
v_call: TRBV3-1/TRBV3-2
d_call: NA

cdr3_aa: CASSFLLNTEAFF
cdr3_nt: TGTGCCAGCAGTTTCTTGTTGAACACTGAAGCTTTCTTT
clone_size: NA
j_call: TRBJ1-1
v_call: TRBV12-3/TRBV12-4
d_call: NA

cdr3_aa: CASSSISGRGTDTQYF
cdr3_nt: TGTGCCAGCAGCTCCATTAGCGGGAGAGGCACAGATACGCAGTATTTT
clone_size: few
j_call: TRBJ2-3
v_call: TRBV5-6
d_call: TRBD2

cdr3_aa: CASSRGPSATYEQFF
cdr3_nt: TGTGCCAGCAGTCGAGGGCCGTCGGCTACGTATGAGCAGTTCTTC
clone_size: NA
j_call: TRBJ2-1
v_call: TRBV2
d_call: NA

cdr3_aa: CASSIINSGSYNEQFF
cdr3_nt: TGTGCCAGTAGTATCATTAATAGCGGGAGTTACAATGAGCAGTTCTTC
clone_size: NA
j_call: TRBJ2-1
v_call: TRBV19
d_call: TRBD2

cdr3_aa: CATRGQQNEKLFF
cdr3_nt: TGTGCCACCAGGGGACAACAGAATGAAAAACTGTTTTTT
clone_size: NA
j_call: TRBJ1-4
v_call: TRBV6-5
d_call: NA

cdr3_aa: CASSYRAGGAWETQYF
cdr3_nt: TGTGCCAGCAGTTACCGGGCAGGGGGCGCGTGGGAGACCCAGTACTTC
clone_size: NA
j_call: TRBJ2-5
v_call: TRBV6-5
d_call: TRBD1

cdr3_aa: CASSPGTPGEQYF
cdr3_nt: TGTGCCAGCAGCCCCGGGACTCCCGGCGAGCAGTACTTC
clone_size: NA
j_call: TRBJ2-7
v_call: TRBV9
d_call: NA

cdr3_aa: CASSYGTSYEQYF
cdr3_nt: TGTGCCAGCAGTTACGGTACATCCTACGAGCAGTACTTC
clone_size: NA
j_call: TRBJ2-7
v_call: TRBV6-5
d_call: NA

cdr3_aa: CASSIGLAGAYEQYF
cdr3_nt: TGTGCCAGCAGTATCGGACTCGCGGGGGCCTACGAGCAGTACTTC
clone_size: NA
j_call: TRBJ2-7
v_call: TRBV6-5
d_call: TRBD2